The 13 T cell receptor beta chains reported below all come from one sample, sequenced in a study of blood T cell repertoires in COVID-19. The assay was immunoSEQ multiplex PCR, and TCRdb's table has in-frame clones only and misses some. The sample includes hundreds of thousands of clones, roughly 80% of them seen just once. The material sequenced was peripheral blood. Receptors were obtained from a woman of 80 years or more with active or convalescent COVID-19.

The chain recombines TRBV28 with TRBJ1-2; 9 positions match TRBD1. Germline-derived CDR1 and CDR2 are MDHEN and SYDVKM. CDR3 length: 17 amino acids. V was clipped by 9 bases and J by 0 bases; unmatched bases: 14. DNA for the CDR3: TGTGCCAGGTTAATTCGGGACAGGGTCATAGCTAACTATGGCTACACCTTC. Its protein is CARLIRDRVIANYGYTF.

V gene TRBV5-6 combines with J gene TRBJ1-5; TRBD1 matches 7 bases. The CDR3 is made up of 15 amino acids. The V gene's germline CDR1 is SGHDT and CDR2 YYEEEE. Trimming at V came to 0 bases and at J to 4 bases, leaving 4 bases not matched to a gene. This CDR3 is CASSLGTGRNQPQHF. CDR3 nucleotides: TGTGCCAGCAGCTTGGGGACAGGCCGAAATCAGCCCCAGCATTTT.

V and J are TRBV7-9 and TRBJ2-2, with 12 positions matching TRBD2. The CDR3 covers 17 residues. Germline V lookup: CDR1 SEHNR, CDR2 FQNEAQ (reference sequence). Germline trimming cut 6 bases from V and 7 bases from J; bases unmatched to any gene: 12. CDR3 nucleotide sequence: TGTGCCAGCAGTCGTGGGACTAGCGGGCCTATGGGCGGGGAGCTGTTTTTT. As protein: CASSRGTSGPMGGELFF.

This rearrangement joins TRBV30 to TRBJ2-7; TRBD1 might be the D (6 bases). Germline loops: CDR1 GTSNPN, CDR2 SVGIG (reference sequence). V lost 3 bases and J 7 bases, leaving 16 bases between the germline ends. The CDR3 extends over 13 amino acids. The CDR3 is CAWSPGTYKEQYF. The DNA of the CDR3 is TGTGCCTGGAGCCCCGGGACATATAAGGAGCAGTACTTC.

The chain carries TRBV30 and TRBJ2-1; D gene ambiguous. The CDR3 runs 15 residues. The V end was cut by 0 bases, the J end by 6 bases, with 15 bases between. Germline assignment: CDR1 GTSNPN and CDR2 SVGIG (reference sequence). This CDR3 is CAWSVNSNGANEQFF. CDR3 coding DNA: TGTGCCTGGAGTGTAAATAGTAATGGAGCCAATGAGCAGTTCTTC.

This clone has just one count. The chain employs TRBV19 and TRBJ2-3; 9 bases map to TRBD2. This CDR3 contains 14 residues. Germline loops: CDR1 LNHDA, CDR2 SQIVND (reference sequence). In nucleotides, the CDR3 is TGTGCGACAAAAGATAGGCGGGAGGGAGATACGCAGTATTTT. It encodes CATKDRREGDTQYF. Together with reference TRBV19 and TRBJ2-3, the CDR3 gives the full variable domain: DGGITQSPKYLFRKEGQNVTLSCEQNLNHDAMYWYRQDPGQGLRLIYYSQIVNDFQKGDIAEGYSVSREKKESFPLTVTSAQKNPTAFYLCATKDRREGDTQYFGPGTRLTVL.

The rearrangement uses TRBV6-1 and TRBJ2-3; 7 nucleotides align to TRBD2. Per the germline V gene, CDR1 is MNHNS and CDR2 is SASEGT. CDR3 length equals 17 residues. V was pared by 0 bases and J by 2 bases, with 8 bases of the junction left unmatched. The CDR3 here is CASSEALLLAATDTQYF. In DNA, the CDR3 is TGTGCCAGCAGTGAAGCGCTTCTCCTAGCGGCCACAGATACGCAGTATTTT.

The V call is TRBV6-5, the J call TRBJ1-2, with 7 bases lining up with TRBD1. The J segment lost 6 bases and the V segment lost 6 bases, leaving 7 bases of the junction unmatched. From germline, CDR1 is MNHEY and CDR2 SVGAGI. The CDR3 totals 13 residues. Here the CDR3 DNA reads TGTGCCAGCAGCCCCCGGGACAGCAATGGCTACACCTTC. It specifies CASSPRDSNGYTF.

The V and J genes are TRBV15 and TRBJ2-5, with D perhaps TRBD2 (6 bases). Germline V gene data show CDR1 as LNHNV and CDR2 as YYDKDF (reference sequence). CDR3 size: 14 residues. Trimming cost V 0 bases and J 4 bases, with 9 bases left between them. Here the CDR3 reads CATSREEGLETQYF. In DNA form, the CDR3 reads TGTGCCACCAGCAGAGAGGAGGGTTTAGAGACCCAGTACTTC.

This clone was found once. The chain carries TRBV9 and TRBJ2-3, with 9 bases lining up with TRBD2. V was clipped by 0 bases and J by 0 bases; unmatched bases: 8. The CDR3 contains 18 residues. CDR1 is SGDLS, CDR2 YYNGEE, per germline. CDR3 nucleotides: TGTGCCAGCAGCGTAGCCGCGGGGGGGGACAGAAGCACAGATACGCAGTATTTT. Protein sequence: CASSVAAGGDRSTDTQYF.

The rearrangement joins TRBV19 to TRBJ1-2; TRBD1 matches at 9 bases. The junction had 10 bases not matched to a gene; V was cut back by 5 bases and J by 6 bases. The CDR3 loop spans 15 amino acids. Germline V gene data show CDR1 as LNHDA and CDR2 as SQIVND (reference sequence). CDR3 bases: TGTGCCAGTAGTCCAGGGACAGGGATTTTCAATGGCTACACCTTC. It specifies CASSPGTGIFNGYTF.

The gene calls are TRBV6-2 or TRBV6-3 and TRBJ1-3; D not certain. Germline V gives CDR1 MNHEY, CDR2 SVGEGT. Between the trimmed V and J ends, which lost 6 bases and 0 bases, there was a span of 9 bases. This CDR3 is built from 14 residues. CDR3 amino acids: CASSSLYSGNTIYF. The CDR3 coding sequence is TGTGCCAGCAGCTCCCTTTACTCTGGAAACACCATATATTTT.

To note about this clone: One end of the junction fails to match germline, which may point to a read error. The chain recombines TRBV28 with TRBJ2-7; 8 bases fit TRBD1. Germline V gene data show CDR1 as MDHEN and CDR2 as SYDVKM. The CDR3 is made up of 10 amino acids. The CDR3 region is CASSSGGWVF. The CDR3 DNA is TGTGCCAGCAGTTCAGGGGGCTGGGTCTTC.